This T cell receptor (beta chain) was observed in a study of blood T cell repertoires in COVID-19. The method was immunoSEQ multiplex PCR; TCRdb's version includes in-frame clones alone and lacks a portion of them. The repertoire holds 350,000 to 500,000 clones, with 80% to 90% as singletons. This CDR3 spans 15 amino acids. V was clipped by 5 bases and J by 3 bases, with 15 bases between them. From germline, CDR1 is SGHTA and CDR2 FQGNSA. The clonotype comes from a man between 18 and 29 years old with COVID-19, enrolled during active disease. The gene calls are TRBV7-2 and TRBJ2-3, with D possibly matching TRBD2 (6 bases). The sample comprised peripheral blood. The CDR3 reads CASSQVLARTDTQYF. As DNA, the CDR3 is TGTGCCAGCAGCCAAGTACTAGCTAGGACAGATACGCAGTATTTT.